This TCR beta chain was recovered during a study of cytomegalovirus exposure and HLA in healthy donors. Broader study findings: According to the study, 150 to 200 TCR beta chains were cytomegalovirus-associated. Common viral pathogens (according to a later analysis) appeared linked to several of the most significant clusters. Later analysis placed DRB1 highest and HLA-C lowest in TCR association rates, which differed by HLA locus. A previous analysis found most TCR beta V segments productive roughly 87% or roughly 30% of the time.

It was with 60 Vbeta and 13 Jbeta primers that the PCR ran. This table comes from immunoSEQ multiplex PCR, and its TCRdb copy is limited to in-frame clones, with some not included. This sample's table reports about 59,000 clones. The CDR3 totals 11 residues. From germline, CDR1 is GTSNPN and CDR2 SVGIG (reference sequence). The V gene lost 7 bases and the J gene lost 4 bases, with 10 bases spanning the gap. Details on this clone: Its target is not known.

This TCR came from a man aged 30 to 39 in good health and CMV-seropositive. Input material: PBMCs. This rearrangement joins TRBV30 to TRBJ1-2, with a possible D match to TRBD1 (6 bases). The CDR3 DNA reads as TGTGCCTACGGACAGAGCTATGGCTACACCTTC. Protein product: CAYGQSYGYTF. Full variable domain (remainder filled in from reference TRBV30 and TRBJ1-2): SQTIHQWPATLVQPVGSPLSLECTVEGTSNPNLYWYRQAAGRGLQLLFYSVGIGQISSEVPQNLSASRPQDRQFILSSKKLLLSDSGFYLCAYGQSYGYTFGSGTRLTVV.